This T cell receptor beta chain was retrieved from a study of blood T cell repertoires in COVID-19. Looking at the study overall: Acute and convalescent COVID-19 specimens originated in the United States, Italy and Spain. T cells, B-cell-depleted T cells, or PBMCs supplied cDNA or gDNA.

As originally analysed: Estimates of nucleated cell counts were drawn from the amplification of reference gene primers. The assay was immunoSEQ multiplex PCR, and TCRdb's table has in-frame clones only and misses some. That table supplies the V and J calls and clone size; D and trimming were determined from the DNA. The data hold 55,000 to 75,000 clones, with roughly 86% observed a single time. This CDR3 comprises 14 residues. The germline V gene encodes CDR1 SGHDT and CDR2 YYEEEE. The J segment lost 8 bases and the V segment lost 2 bases, leaving 6 bases of the junction unmatched. V is TRBV5-6 and J is TRBJ2-3; the match to TRBD2 covers 9 bases. This receptor was identified in a human donor with active COVID-19. The donor label of this sample is uncertain. Source material: peripheral blood. The CDR3 nucleotides are TGTGCCAGCAGCTTAACCTCTAGCGGGGTTACGCAGTATTTT. Its translation is CASSLTSSGVTQYF.